This T cell receptor (beta chain) appears in the sequencing data of a study of PD-L1 blockade in urothelial cancer (TCRdb year 2017). Study-level background: Every patient began therapy at some point between 2013 and 2015 and was given atezolizumab 1,200 mg intravenously every 3 weeks. About 85% of the roughly 29 patients were identified as males with urothelial cancer of bladder origin, and a prior smoking history was reported by 18 of 29 patients. An ECOG performance status of 0 or 1 was recorded for the patients, and 0 to 3 prior chemotherapy regimens had been received by the patients. Blood samples were analyzed at 3 weeks after treatment start (second dose) and at 6 weeks after treatment start. Blood samples gave median yields of 141,255 T cells and 80,000 or so unique TCRs, along with a median clonality of 0.080. The study was an exploratory multi-omic analysis of somatic, immune and clinical correlates of response to PD-L1 blockade with atezolizumab in urothelial cancer. Pretreatment tumor samples, along with matched peripheral blood collected serially before and after atezolizumab treatment, underwent TCR sequencing. Durable clinical benefit was defined as a progression-free survival longer than 6 months, and TCR features were additionally tested against progression-free survival and overall survival. In the same patients, whole exome sequencing and RNA sequencing of pretreatment tumors were performed in addition to TCR sequencing. Durable clinical benefit was achieved by nine patients but not by the remaining 20. Twenty-nine patients had pretreatment blood TCR-seq, roughly 25 had at least one posttreatment blood collection, and roughly 25 had tumor TCR-seq. Findings and caveats that apply to the study as a whole: A pretreatment peripheral blood TCR clonality below the median was linked to improved progression-free and overall survival. Because the sample size was small (n ≈ 29) and many exploratory analyses were performed, the results are intended to be hypothesis-generating. At 3 weeks after the start of treatment, tumor-associated TCR clones in peripheral blood had expanded more in patients with durable benefit (n ≈ 24, p = 0.022).

The CDR3 holds 12 amino acids from the cysteine to the phenylalanine. Just the 36-base CDR3 DNA is kept, in frame starting at base 1. According to the germline V gene, CDR1 reads MNHEY and CDR2 reads SVGAGI. Synthetic TCR analog templates were spiked into each PCR so that absolute template abundance could be estimated from read counts. Using the immunoSEQ assay, TCRbeta CDR3 regions were amplified from genomic DNA with bias-controlled V and J gene primers. Sequencing of rearranged TCRbeta segments was performed at approximately 20X coverage. From the authors' description of their analysis: Sequencing errors were corrected by clustering, and CDR3s were annotated against IMGT so that V, D and J genes could be assigned. Out-of-frame and stop-codon sequences were excluded, and only productive TCRbeta rearrangements were used in downstream analyses. Clonality was calculated as one minus the Shannon entropy normalized by the log of the number of unique productive sequences. Clones differing between time points or between blood and tumor were identified using Fisher's exact test with Benjamini-Hochberg correction, with an adjusted p below 0.01 applied as the threshold. TCRdb retrieved this table from immuneACCESS and kept in-frame rearrangements only. Not all clones are present; in checked studies, unresolved V genes account for under half, and no reason is known for the remainder. V, J and clone size reflect that table, while D and trimming were determined from the DNA. The sample profile shows 35,000 to 55,000 clones; 88% of them were found once. Jointly, the top ten make up roughly 15% of the sample.

A total of approximately 27 patients with locally advanced or metastatic urothelial carcinoma, treated at Memorial Sloan Kettering on a trial protocol, made up the cohort. Peripheral blood mononuclear cells were collected from each patient pretreatment and during treatment, giving between 1 and 8 total time points per patient. The Qiagen DNeasy Blood extraction kit was used to purify genomic DNA from total PBMCs and tumor samples. PBMCs were collected pretreatment and during treatment and were isolated and stored as previously described. This clone has just a few counts. Its antigen is not yet known. The record has no base qualities; no much larger clone is one base away.

The chain couples TRBV6-5 to TRBJ1-1, and TRBD1 may be the D gene, going by 5 matching bases. This receptor was obtained from a woman aged 55-75 years with urothelial cancer. Sequenced material: PBMCs, taken around atezolizumab (anti-PD-L1) treatment. The nucleotide sequence reads TGTGCGGCGGGGGGATTGAACACTGAAGCTTTCTTT. It is translated as CAAGGLNTEAFF.